This T cell receptor beta chain comes out of a study of molecular identifiers for immune sequencing clone quantification. TCRdb reprocessed the PCR reads via MiXCR and lists one record per CDR3 protein. The sample has roughly 65,000 distinct CDR3 sequences, over 15% seen once; the top ten hold approximately 1.5%. The CDR3 totals 14 residues. Germline CDR1 reads MNHEY; CDR2 reads SVGAGI. Trimming took 2 bases from V and 3 from J, leaving 10 bases between them. The sequence came from a human donor in good health. Some libraries in this study had Jurkat cell RNA spiked in. This rearrangement joins TRBV6-5 to TRBJ1-1; D uncertain. The specimen sequenced was naive CD8+ T cells from blood, with Jurkat cell RNA spiked in. Subset of the sample: FACS-sorted CD8+CD4-CCR7+CD45RA+ naive T cells. The CDR3 here is CASSYREGYTEAFF. In DNA, the CDR3 is TGTGCCAGCAGTTACAGGGAAGGGTACACTGAAGCTTTCTTT.